These 2 T cell receptor beta chains share one sample of origin, sequenced in a study of OX40 agonist ivuxolimab in advanced cancers. Generated by immunoSEQ multiplex PCR, the TCRdb table keeps only in-frame clones and is missing some. The table lists about 53,000 clones, over 75% of them singletons. The input for sequencing was CD4+ or CD8+ T cells sorted from blood, taken in a trial of the OX40 agonist ivuxolimab. The source of these receptors is an adult with an advanced solid tumor such as melanoma, head and neck, liver or kidney cancer.

This chain links TRBV2 with TRBJ1-1; D is perhaps TRBD1 (6 bases). With 4 bases removed from V and 3 bases from J, the gap between germline ends came to 12 bases. Germline V gene data show CDR1 as SNHLY and CDR2 as FYNNEI. The CDR3 is 14 amino acids. The CDR3 bases are TGTGCCAGCAGTGTGCGGGGGCCCGACACTGAAGCTTTCTTT. Translated: CASSVRGPDTEAFF.

CDR3 protein: CASKLLAGSTDTQYF. The CDR3 bases are TGTGCCAGCAAACTACTAGCGGGATCGACAGATACGCAGTATTTT. V is TRBV7-9 and J is TRBJ2-3, with 10 positions matching TRBD2. V shed 7 bases and J 3 bases; nucleotides not matched to a gene: 7. The CDR3 covers 15 residues. Germline CDR1 and CDR2: SEHNR and FQNEAQ (reference sequence).